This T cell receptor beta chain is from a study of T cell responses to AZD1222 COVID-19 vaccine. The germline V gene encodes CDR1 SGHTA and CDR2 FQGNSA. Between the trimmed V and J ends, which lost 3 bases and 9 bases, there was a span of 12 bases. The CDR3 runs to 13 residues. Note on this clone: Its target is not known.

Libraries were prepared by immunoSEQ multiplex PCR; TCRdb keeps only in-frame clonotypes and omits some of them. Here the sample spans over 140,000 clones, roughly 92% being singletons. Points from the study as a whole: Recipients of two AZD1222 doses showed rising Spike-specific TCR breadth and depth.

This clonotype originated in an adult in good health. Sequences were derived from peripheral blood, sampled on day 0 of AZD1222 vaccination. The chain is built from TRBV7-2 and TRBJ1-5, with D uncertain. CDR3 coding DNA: TGTGCCAGCAGCTTTTCCGCCGCGGTGCCCCAGCATTTT. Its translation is CASSFSAAVPQHF.